A selection of T cell receptor beta chains follows, all from one sample in a study of blood T cells in healthy people across ages. TCRdb reprocessed the 5' RACE reads via MiXCR and lists one record per CDR3 protein. The sample carries hundreds of thousands of distinct CDR3 sequences, around 24% recorded once. A further study also used this sample, focusing on T cells of mothers and their children.

Sequenced: blood. These receptors were obtained from a boy between 10 and 17 years old in good health. The CDR3 runs from the conserved cysteine through the conserved F or W. Each record gives: D gene, V gene, J gene, clone size, CDR3 DNA, CDR3 protein. The D gene is left open where the match is weak. Not every row has a clone size; where given, it reads once, few, many or a size class.

>.|TRBV27|TRBJ2-3|.
TGTGCCAGCAGTTTCGGGTATCAAACAGATACGCAGTATTTT
CASSFGYQTDTQYF
>.|TRBV2|TRBJ2-6|.
TGTGCCGGCAGTGATGAGGTGCACGGGGCCAACGTCCTGACTTTC
CAGSDEVHGANVLTF
>.|TRBV7-9|TRBJ2-5|few
TGTGCCAGCAGCAAAGCAAGGACAGAACCAATCTTCTTC
CASSKARTEPIFF
>.|TRBV27|TRBJ2-1|.
TGTGCCAGCAGTCCGTCTGGGGGGAAGGTTAACAATGAGCAGTTCTTC
CASSPSGGKVNNEQFF
>.|TRBV7-9|TRBJ1-3|.
TGTGCCAGCAGCTCCAGGGTCGATGGAAACACCATATATTTT
CASSSRVDGNTIYF
>TRBD1|TRBV29-1|TRBJ1-2|.
TGCAGCGCCGCGGAGGGGGCGGGTGGCTACACCTTC
CSAAEGAGGYTF
>.|TRBV20-1|TRBJ2-1|.
TGCAGTGCTAGATCCGGGACACTAACATACAATGAGCAGTTCTTC
CSARSGTLTYNEQFF
>TRBD2|TRBV4-2|TRBJ2-5|.
TGTGCCAGCAGCCAAGAGGAAGCGGGAGCGGGAGAGGCCCAGTACTTC
CASSQEEAGAGEAQYF
>TRBD1|TRBV10-3|TRBJ2-1|few
TGTGCCATCAGTGACCCCGACAGGGGCACCAATGAGCAGTTCTTC
CAISDPDRGTNEQFF
>.|TRBV28|TRBJ1-5|.
TGTGCCAGCAGTCCCGAGGGCAGGGGAGATCAGCCCCAGCATTTT
CASSPEGRGDQPQHF
>TRBD1|TRBV5-1|TRBJ2-7|.
TGCGCCAGCAGCTCAGAACAGGGGCTTACCCACGAGCAGTACTTC
CASSSEQGLTHEQYF
>.|TRBV12-5|TRBJ1-1|few
TGTGCTAGTGGTTTGGCCACGGGACATACGAACACTGAAGCTTTCTTT
CASGLATGHTNTEAFF
>.|TRBV7-2|TRBJ2-1|few
TGTGCCAGCAGCCCAGAGCGGGCGCTCGTTGTCGATGAGCAGTTCTTC
CASSPERALVVDEQFF
>.|TRBV7-2|TRBJ2-7|.
TGTGCCAGCAGGCCCACTGCGTTTGAGGCCTACGAGCAGTACTTC
CASRPTAFEAYEQYF
>.|TRBV12-3/TRBV12-4|TRBJ2-7|.
TGTGCCAGCAGTCCATCCGGAGGTATCATCTCCTACGAGCAGTACTTC
CASSPSGGIISYEQYF
>TRBD1|TRBV6-6|TRBJ1-1|.
TGTGCCAGCACCCGACAGGGGGCTAATACTGAAGCTTTCTTT
CASTRQGANTEAFF
>TRBD2|TRBV6-5|TRBJ2-1|.
TGTGCCAGCAGTCTCTCACTAGCGGGGGGAAATGAGCAGTTCTTC
CASSLSLAGGNEQFF
>TRBD1|TRBV4-1|TRBJ2-7|.
TGCGCCAGCAGCCACGATGGGACAGCCTCCTACGAGCAGTACTTC
CASSHDGTASYEQYF
>TRBD1|TRBV12-3/TRBV12-4|TRBJ2-7|.
TGTGCCAGCAGTTTATCCGACAGGGGGCTGAACGAGCAGTACTTC
CASSLSDRGLNEQYF
>.|TRBV7-2|TRBJ2-7|.
TGTGCCAGCAGCTTAGTCGGTATGGCGGGTCACTACGAGCAGTACTTC
CASSLVGMAGHYEQYF
>.|TRBV9|TRBJ2-2|many
TGTGCCAGCACCTCATCAGCGAACACCGGGGAGCTGTTTTTT
CASTSSANTGELFF
>TRBD1|TRBV12-3/TRBV12-4|TRBJ1-1|few
TGTGCCAGCAGTTTCACACAGGGGAAGACTGAAGCTTTCTTT
CASSFTQGKTEAFF
>.|TRBV28|TRBJ1-1|.
TGTGCCATCCTGAGTCTGAGGGATAACACTGAAGCTTTCTTT
CAILSLRDNTEAFF
>.|TRBV27|TRBJ1-1|few
TGTGCCAGCAGTTCTCGGGACATGAACACTGAAGCTTTCTTT
CASSSRDMNTEAFF
>.|TRBV3-1|TRBJ1-1|.
TGTGCCAGCAGCCAAGATCTAGGGGTCCCCAGGGAAGCTTTCTTT
CASSQDLGVPREAFF
>TRBD2|TRBV7-3|TRBJ2-5|few
TGTGCCAGCAGCTTAGGAGGACTAGTTCCTAGGGACCAGTACTTC
CASSLGGLVPRDQYF
>.|TRBV7-9|TRBJ2-1|.
TGTGCCAGCAGCTTAAATCAGTTGGATGAGCAGTTCTTC
CASSLNQLDEQFF
>.|TRBV20-1|TRBJ1-1|.
TGCAGTGCTTCGCTCCGGGTGAACACTGAAGCTTTCTTT
CSASLRVNTEAFF
>.|TRBV7-2|TRBJ2-1|.
TGTGCCAGCAAATCGGAGGGGTACAATGAGCAGTTCTTC
CASKSEGYNEQFF
>TRBD2|TRBV7-9|TRBJ2-1|.
TGTGCCGGCAGCTTGAGAGCGGGAGTGGGGAATGAGCAGTTCTTC
CAGSLRAGVGNEQFF
>.|TRBV4-3|TRBJ2-7|.
TGCGCCAGCAGCCAAGTACAGGCGGGCTCCTACGAGCAGTACTTC
CASSQVQAGSYEQYF
>TRBD1|TRBV6-4|TRBJ2-5|many
TGTGCCAGCAGTGACTTGCGCCCTTTAGACAGGGACCAAGAGACCCAGTACTTC
CASSDLRPLDRDQETQYF
>TRBD1|TRBV27|TRBJ1-1|.
TGTGCCAGCAGTTTAAACAGGGGCGGGGATCGGTCCACTGAAGCTTTCTTT
CASSLNRGGDRSTEAFF
>TRBD2|TRBV11-2|TRBJ2-7|.
TGTGCCAGCAGCTCGCAACTTCCGAGCGGGAGCTCCTACGAGCAGTACTTC
CASSSQLPSGSSYEQYF
>.|TRBV6-4|TRBJ1-1|.
TGTGCCAGCAGTGGAGGGACGGACACTGAAGCTTTCTTT
CASSGGTDTEAFF
>TRBD1|TRBV30|TRBJ2-5|.
TGTGCCTGGAGACAGGGGTTAGTGGAGGAGACCCAGTACTTC
CAWRQGLVEETQYF
>.|TRBV6-1|TRBJ2-1|.
TGTGCCAGCACCACCTTGGGAGACAATGAGCAGTTCTTC
CASTTLGDNEQFF
>.|TRBV25-1|TRBJ1-2|.
TGTGCCAGCAGTGATTCCGGCAGGAACTATGGCTACACCTTC
CASSDSGRNYGYTF
>TRBD2|TRBV9|TRBJ2-1|.
TGTGCCAGCAGCGTAGTAGCGGGAGGGCCTAATGAGCAGTTCTTC
CASSVVAGGPNEQFF
>.|TRBV7-2|TRBJ2-3|few
TGTGCCAGCAGCTCTTCTACTAGCACAGATACGCAGTATTTT
CASSSSTSTDTQYF
>.|TRBV5-5|TRBJ2-2|few
TGTGCCAGCAGCTTGGTTTGGACAACGAACACCGGGGAGCTGTTTTTT
CASSLVWTTNTGELFF
>.|TRBV9|TRBJ2-5|.
TGTGCCAGCAGCGTAGGGACTCCAAACCTAGAGACCCAGTACTTC
CASSVGTPNLETQYF
>.|TRBV20-1|TRBJ1-1|.
TGCAGTGCTAAGGACGGGGATGCTTTCTTT
CSAKDGDAFF
>.|TRBV28|TRBJ1-6|once
TGTGCCAGCAGTCCCCTCCCCGAGGGGATGGTTCATAATTCACCCCTCCACTTT
CASSPLPEGMVHNSPLHF
>.|TRBV4-3|TRBJ1-2|.
TGCGCCAGCAGCCAAGACCTTAGCGGGGTACACTATGGCTACACCTTC
CASSQDLSGVHYGYTF
>.|TRBV27|TRBJ1-1|.
TGTGCCAGCAGTTTATCCGCAGGGTTCTTGTTGAACACTGAAGCTTTCTTT
CASSLSAGFLLNTEAFF
>TRBD1|TRBV6-6|TRBJ1-5|.
TGTGCCAGCAGTTACAAAGGACAGGGTTATCATCAGCCCCAGCATTTT
CASSYKGQGYHQPQHF